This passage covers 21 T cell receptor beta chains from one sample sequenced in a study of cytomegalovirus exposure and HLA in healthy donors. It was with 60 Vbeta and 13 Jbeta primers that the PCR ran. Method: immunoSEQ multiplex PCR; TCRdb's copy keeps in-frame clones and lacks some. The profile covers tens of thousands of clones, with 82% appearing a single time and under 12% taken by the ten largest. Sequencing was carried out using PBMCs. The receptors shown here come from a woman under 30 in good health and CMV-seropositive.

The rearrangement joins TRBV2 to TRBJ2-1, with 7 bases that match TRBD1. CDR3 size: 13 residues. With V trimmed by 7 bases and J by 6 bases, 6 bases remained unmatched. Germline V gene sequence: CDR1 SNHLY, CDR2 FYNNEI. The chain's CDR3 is CASISDRVNEQFF. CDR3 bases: TGTGCCAGCATATCAGACAGGGTCAATGAGCAGTTCTTC.

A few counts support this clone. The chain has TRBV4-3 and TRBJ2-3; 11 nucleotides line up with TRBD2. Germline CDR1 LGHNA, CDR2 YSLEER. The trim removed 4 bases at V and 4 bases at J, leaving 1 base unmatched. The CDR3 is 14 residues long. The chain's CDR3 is CASSLAGGADTQYF. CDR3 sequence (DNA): TGCGCCAGCAGCCTAGCGGGAGGGGCAGATACGCAGTATTTT.

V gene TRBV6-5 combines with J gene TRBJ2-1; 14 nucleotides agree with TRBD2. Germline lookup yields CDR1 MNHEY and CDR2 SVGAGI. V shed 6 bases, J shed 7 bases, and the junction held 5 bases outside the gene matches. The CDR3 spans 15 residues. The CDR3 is CASSLGTSGGNEQFF. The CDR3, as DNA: TGTGCCAGCAGCCTCGGGACTAGCGGGGGAAATGAGCAGTTCTTC.

The DNA of the CDR3 is TGCAGCGTTGAATGGGGACAGGGGGCTATCGGGGAGCTGTTTTTT. Amino acid sequence: CSVEWGQGAIGELFF. The V gene is TRBV29-1, the J gene TRBJ2-2; 12 nucleotides match TRBD1. Trimming removed 2 bases from V and 7 bases from J; junction bases left unmatched: 5. Germline V gene data show CDR1 as SQVTM and CDR2 as ANQGSEA. The CDR3 has 15 amino acids.

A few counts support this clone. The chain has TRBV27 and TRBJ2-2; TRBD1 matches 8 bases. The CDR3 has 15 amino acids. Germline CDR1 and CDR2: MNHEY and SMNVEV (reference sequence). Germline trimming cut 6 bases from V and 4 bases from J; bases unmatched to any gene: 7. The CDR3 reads CASRSQGAGTGELFF. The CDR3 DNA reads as TGTGCCAGCAGGTCTCAGGGGGCTGGCACCGGGGAGCTGTTTTTT.

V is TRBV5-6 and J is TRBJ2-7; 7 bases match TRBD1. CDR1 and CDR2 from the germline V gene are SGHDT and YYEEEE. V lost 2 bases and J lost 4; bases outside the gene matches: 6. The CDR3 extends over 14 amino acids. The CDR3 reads CASSFSTGNYEQYF. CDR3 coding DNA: TGTGCCAGCAGCTTTTCGACAGGGAATTACGAGCAGTACTTC.

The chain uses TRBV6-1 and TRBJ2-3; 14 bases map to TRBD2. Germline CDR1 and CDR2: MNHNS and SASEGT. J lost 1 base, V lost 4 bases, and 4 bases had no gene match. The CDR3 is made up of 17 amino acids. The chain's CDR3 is CASSARLAGGRTDTQYF. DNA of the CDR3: TGTGCCAGCAGTGCCCGACTAGCGGGGGGGCGCACAGATACGCAGTATTTT.

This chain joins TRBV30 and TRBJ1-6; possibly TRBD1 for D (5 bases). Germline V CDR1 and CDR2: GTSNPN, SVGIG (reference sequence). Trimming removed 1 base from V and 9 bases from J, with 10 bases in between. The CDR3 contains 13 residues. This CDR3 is CAWSAGWSSPLHF. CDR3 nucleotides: TGTGCCTGGAGTGCAGGGTGGAGTTCACCCCTCCACTTT.

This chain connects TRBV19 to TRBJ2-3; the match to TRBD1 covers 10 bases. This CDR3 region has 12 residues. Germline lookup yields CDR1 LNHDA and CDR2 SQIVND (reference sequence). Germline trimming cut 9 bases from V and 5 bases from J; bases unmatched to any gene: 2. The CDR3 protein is CASGQGVDTQYF. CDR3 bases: TGTGCCAGCGGACAGGGGGTAGATACGCAGTATTTT. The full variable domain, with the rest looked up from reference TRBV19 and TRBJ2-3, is DGGITQSPKYLFRKEGQNVTLSCEQNLNHDAMYWYRQDPGQGLRLIYYSQIVNDFQKGDIAEGYSVSREKKESFPLTVTSAQKNPTAFYLCASGQGVDTQYFGPGTRLTVL.

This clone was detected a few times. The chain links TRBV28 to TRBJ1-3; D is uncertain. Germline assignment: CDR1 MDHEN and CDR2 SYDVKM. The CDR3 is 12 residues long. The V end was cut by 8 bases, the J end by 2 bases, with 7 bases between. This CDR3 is CASGGAGNTIYF. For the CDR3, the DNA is TGTGCCAGCGGCGGGGCTGGAAACACCATATATTTT.

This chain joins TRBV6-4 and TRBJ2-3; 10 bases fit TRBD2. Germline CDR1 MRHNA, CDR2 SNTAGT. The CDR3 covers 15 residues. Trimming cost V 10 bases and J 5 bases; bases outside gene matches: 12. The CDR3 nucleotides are TGTGCCACCTCCCCCTCTAGCGGGAGAAGAGATACGCAGTATTTT. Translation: CATSPSSGRRDTQYF.

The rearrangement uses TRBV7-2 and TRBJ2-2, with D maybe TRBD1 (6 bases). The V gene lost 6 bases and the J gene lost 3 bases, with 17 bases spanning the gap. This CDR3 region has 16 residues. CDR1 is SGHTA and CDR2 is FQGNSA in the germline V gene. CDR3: CASSSQQGRDTGELFF. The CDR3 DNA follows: TGTGCCAGCAGTTCCCAACAGGGACGGGACACCGGGGAGCTGTTTTTT.

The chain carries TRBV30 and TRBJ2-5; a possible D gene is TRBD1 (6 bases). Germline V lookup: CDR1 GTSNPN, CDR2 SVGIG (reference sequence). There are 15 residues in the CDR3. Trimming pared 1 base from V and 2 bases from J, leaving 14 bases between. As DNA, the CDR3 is TGTGCCTGGAGTGGCCTGGGGACATTACAAGAGACCCAGTACTTC. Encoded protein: CAWSGLGTLQETQYF.

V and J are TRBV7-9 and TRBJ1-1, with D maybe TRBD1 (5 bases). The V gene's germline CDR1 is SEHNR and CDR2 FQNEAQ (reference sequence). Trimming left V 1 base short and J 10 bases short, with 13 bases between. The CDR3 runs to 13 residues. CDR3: CASSLDGGLGAFF. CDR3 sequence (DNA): TGTGCCAGCAGCTTAGATGGGGGACTTGGAGCTTTCTTT.

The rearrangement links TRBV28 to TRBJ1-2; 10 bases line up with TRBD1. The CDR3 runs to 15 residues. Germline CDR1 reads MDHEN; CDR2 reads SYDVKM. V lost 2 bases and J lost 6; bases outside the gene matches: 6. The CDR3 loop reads CASSLAGQGRDGYTF. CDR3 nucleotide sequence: TGTGCCAGCAGTTTAGCGGGACAGGGGCGAGATGGCTACACCTTC.

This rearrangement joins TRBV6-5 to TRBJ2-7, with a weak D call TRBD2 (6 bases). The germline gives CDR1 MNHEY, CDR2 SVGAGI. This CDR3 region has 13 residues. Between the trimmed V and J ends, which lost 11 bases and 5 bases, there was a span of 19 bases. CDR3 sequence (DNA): TGTGCCTCAATCGGGGGTTTTACAAACGAGCAGTACTTC. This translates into CASIGGFTNEQYF.

Written as DNA, the CDR3 is TGTGCCAGCAGCGAAAACAGCTACATGAACACTGAAGCTTTCTTT. Translation gives CASSENSYMNTEAFF. This chain links TRBV9 with TRBJ1-1; D is unresolved. V lost 3 bases and J lost 0, with 12 bases in between. Germline-derived CDR1 and CDR2 are SGDLS and YYNGEE. This CDR3 contains 15 residues. The full variable domain, with the rest looked up from reference TRBV9 and TRBJ1-1, is DSGVTQTPKHLITATGQRVTLRCSPRSGDLSVYWYQQSLDQGLQFLIQYYNGEERAKGNILERFSAQQFPDLHSELNLSSLELGDSALYFCASSENSYMNTEAFFGQGTRLTVV.

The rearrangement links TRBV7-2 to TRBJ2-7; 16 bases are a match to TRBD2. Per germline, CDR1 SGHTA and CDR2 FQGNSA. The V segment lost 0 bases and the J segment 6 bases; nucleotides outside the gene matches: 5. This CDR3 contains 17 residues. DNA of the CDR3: TGTGCCAGCAGCTTAGCGTCGGGACTAGCGGGAGGGGGCGAGCAGTACTTC. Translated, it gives CASSLASGLAGGGEQYF.

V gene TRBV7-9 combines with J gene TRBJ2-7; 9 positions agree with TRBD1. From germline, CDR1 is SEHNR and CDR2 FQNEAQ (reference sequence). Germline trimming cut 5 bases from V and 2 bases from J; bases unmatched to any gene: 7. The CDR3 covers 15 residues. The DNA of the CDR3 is TGTGCCAGCAGCCCTCGGACAGGGGATCCCTACGAGCAGTACTTC. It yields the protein CASSPRTGDPYEQYF. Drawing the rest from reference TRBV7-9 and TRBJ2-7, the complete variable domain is DTGVSQNPRHKITKRGQNVTFRCDPISEHNRLYWYRQTLGQGPEFLTYFQNEAQLEKSRLLSDRFSAERPKGSFSTLEIQRTEQGDSAMYLCASSPRTGDPYEQYFGPGTRLTVT.

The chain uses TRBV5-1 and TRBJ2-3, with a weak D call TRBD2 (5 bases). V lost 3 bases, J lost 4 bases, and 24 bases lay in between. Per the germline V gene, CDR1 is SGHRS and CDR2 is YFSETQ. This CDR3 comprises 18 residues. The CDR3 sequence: CASSSYILDAIGADTQYF. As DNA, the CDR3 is TGCGCCAGCAGCTCCTACATATTAGACGCCATCGGGGCAGATACGCAGTATTTT.

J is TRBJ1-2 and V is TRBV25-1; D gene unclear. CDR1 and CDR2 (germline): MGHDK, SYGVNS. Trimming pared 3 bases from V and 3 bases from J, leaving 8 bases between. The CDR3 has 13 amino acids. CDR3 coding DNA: TGTGCCAGCAGTGATCCCCCTGACTATGGCTACACCTTC. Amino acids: CASSDPPDYGYTF.